This is a list of T cell receptor beta chains from one sample in a study of cytomegalovirus exposure and HLA in healthy donors. Sequencing was performed with immunoSEQ multiplex PCR; in TCRdb, only in-frame clones are kept and a portion is missing. The table shows about 190,000 clones, with 80% to 85% occurring only once. Sequencing was performed on PBMCs. These TCRs come from a boy aged 5-17 years in good health and CMV-seronegative. Both conserved end residues are part of each CDR3. A D gene is named only where the DNA matches it firmly. Size values are once, few and many counts, or a class for expanded clones, and some rows have none.

d_gene	abundance	v_gene	j_gene	CDR3aa	CDR3nt
-	-	TRBV5-1	TRBJ1-2	CASTRDPTQDGYTF	TGCGCCAGCACGAGGGATCCAACCCAGGATGGCTACACCTTC
TRBD2	-	TRBV9	TRBJ2-2	CASSATLAGISQGGELFF	TGTGCCAGCAGCGCCACACTAGCGGGAATTTCCCAAGGAGGGGAGCTGTTTTTT
TRBD2	-	TRBV15	TRBJ2-1	CATSREKGLAGSSSYNEQFF	TGTGCCACCAGCAGAGAGAAGGGACTAGCGGGGTCTAGCTCCTACAATGAGCAGTTCTTC
-	-	TRBV28	TRBJ2-7	CASSTGVYEQYF	TGTGCCAGCAGTACGGGTGTTTACGAGCAGTACTTC
TRBD1	-	TRBV5-1	TRBJ1-3	CASSSTGRSGNTIYF	TGCGCCAGCAGCTCGACAGGGAGGTCTGGAAACACCATATATTTT
TRBD1	once	TRBV7-2	TRBJ1-4	CASSLDRGLNEKLFF	TGTGCCAGCAGCTTAGACAGGGGGCTTAATGAAAAACTGTTTTTT
TRBD2	few	TRBV11-2	TRBJ2-3	CASSSRLAESTDTQYF	TGTGCCAGCAGCTCCAGACTAGCGGAGAGCACAGATACGCAGTATTTT
TRBD1	-	TRBV7-9	TRBJ1-2	CASSLGDRGRGYTF	TGTGCCAGCAGCTTAGGGGACAGGGGGCGAGGCTACACCTTC
-	-	TRBV2	TRBJ2-3	CASSGKWTAATDTQYF	TGTGCCAGCAGTGGGAAGTGGACAGCGGCCACAGATACGCAGTATTTT
-	few	TRBV5-1	TRBJ2-1	CASRDVGRSNNEQFF	TGCGCCAGCAGGGACGTTGGGAGGTCTAACAATGAGCAGTTCTTC
-	-	TRBV6-1	TRBJ2-3	CASKWLGTDTQYF	TGTGCCAGCAAGTGGCTCGGCACAGATACGCAGTATTTT
-	-	TRBV9	TRBJ2-4	CASSVSQGGKNIQYF	TGTGCCAGCAGCGTTTCGCAGGGGGGCAAAAACATTCAGTACTTC
TRBD1	-	TRBV2	TRBJ2-3	CASSWDRMRTDTQYF	TGTGCCAGCAGCTGGGACAGGATGAGGACAGATACGCAGTATTTT
TRBD1	-	TRBV6-5	TRBJ1-1	CASSADRGANTEAFF	TGTGCCAGCAGTGCCGACAGGGGGGCTAACACTGAAGCTTTCTTT
-	-	TRBV6-5	TRBJ2-1	CASSLEHGGNEQFF	TGTGCCAGCAGTCTCGAACACGGCGGAAATGAGCAGTTCTTC
-	-	TRBV25-1	TRBJ2-1	CASSEYGGKYNEQFF	TGTGCCAGCAGTGAATATGGAGGGAAATACAATGAGCAGTTCTTC
TRBD1	-	TRBV29-1	TRBJ1-1	CSVEDGGGNTEAFF	TGCAGCGTTGAAGATGGAGGGGGCAACACTGAAGCTTTCTTT
-	-	TRBV6-5	TRBJ1-1	CASRQAMNTEAFF	TGTGCCAGTAGACAGGCCATGAACACTGAAGCTTTCTTT
-	-	TRBV11-2	TRBJ2-7	CASSARSFYEQYF	TGTGCCAGCAGCGCGCGTAGTTTCTACGAGCAGTACTTC
TRBD2	-	TRBV30	TRBJ2-3	CAWSPGLAGGPDTQYF	TGTGCCTGGTCCCCCGGACTAGCGGGGGGGCCAGATACGCAGTATTTT
-	-	TRBV10-2	TRBJ1-1	CASSESIGRTEAFF	TGCGCCAGCAGTGAGTCGATCGGGAGGACTGAAGCTTTCTTT
-	-	TRBV18	TRBJ1-1	CASSINRDANTEAFF	TGTGCCAGCTCAATTAATCGGGATGCGAACACTGAAGCTTTCTTT
TRBD1	once	TRBV9	TRBJ1-2	CASSVISGQGKGYTF	TGTGCCAGCAGCGTAATATCGGGACAGGGTAAGGGCTACACCTTC
-	-	TRBV7-2	TRBJ2-2	CASSLETQATGELFF	TGTGCCAGCAGCTTAGAGACACAGGCAACCGGGGAGCTGTTTTTT
-	once	TRBV2	TRBJ2-3	CASSPLIRGRDTDTQYF	TGTGCCAGCAGTCCCCTGATCAGGGGACGGGATACAGATACGCAGTATTTT
-	-	TRBV28	TRBJ2-3	CASSFARTNTDTQYF	TGTGCCAGCAGTTTCGCTCGAACTAACACAGATACGCAGTATTTT
-	-	TRBV7-9	TRBJ1-1	CASSLDGTLNTEAFF	TGTGCCAGCAGCTTGGACGGGACACTGAACACTGAAGCTTTCTTT
TRBD2	-	TRBV7-8	TRBJ2-7	CASSLRRLAGYEQYF	TGTGCCAGCAGTCTGCGTAGGCTAGCGGGCTACGAGCAGTACTTC
TRBD2	-	TRBV5-8	TRBJ2-5	CASSSGLANQETQYF	TGTGCCAGCAGCTCGGGACTAGCTAACCAAGAGACCCAGTACTTC
TRBD1	-	TRBV14	TRBJ1-2	CASSQKHWTGGPYGYTF	TGTGCCAGCAGCCAAAAACATTGGACAGGGGGCCCCTATGGCTACACCTTC
TRBD1	-	TRBV5-3	TRBJ1-5	CARSLVFQGGNQPQHF	TGTGCCAGAAGCTTGGTCTTTCAGGGGGGCAATCAGCCCCAGCATTTT
TRBD1	-	TRBV5-1	TRBJ1-2	CASSLDQGAREGYTF	TGCGCCAGCAGCTTGGATCAGGGGGCGCGGGAAGGCTACACCTTC
TRBD2	-	TRBV25-1	TRBJ2-3	CASNGVAGVGTDTQYF	TGTGCCAGCAATGGAGTGGCGGGAGTTGGGACAGATACGCAGTATTTT
-	-	TRBV2	TRBJ1-2	CASSESGFYGYTF	TGTGCCAGCAGTGAATCCGGGTTCTATGGCTACACCTTC
-	few	TRBV6-6	TRBJ1-1	CASSYPKQGATEAFF	TGTGCCAGCAGTTACCCAAAACAGGGCGCCACTGAAGCTTTCTTT
-	few	TRBV29-1	TRBJ2-7	CSVESRQYEQYF	TGCAGCGTTGAGTCACGACAGTACGAGCAGTACTTC
-	few	TRBV5-1	TRBJ2-3	CASSLDGQSTDTQYF	TGCGCCAGCAGCTTGGATGGACAAAGCACAGATACGCAGTATTTT
TRBD1	-	TRBV5-1	TRBJ1-6	CASSAEGARKKPLHF	TGCGCCAGCAGCGCGGAGGGGGCCCGGAAAAAACCCCTCCACTTT
TRBD1	-	TRBV10-3	TRBJ1-5	CAIGTGSNQPQHF	TGTGCCATCGGGACAGGGAGCAATCAGCCCCAGCATTTT
TRBD2	-	TRBV6-5	TRBJ2-3	CASSYRGLAGGETQYF	TGTGCCAGCAGTTACCGCGGACTAGCGGGCGGGGAGACGCAGTATTTT
TRBD2	-	TRBV10-3	TRBJ2-2	CAISETSGGTGELFF	TGTGCCATCAGTGAAACTAGCGGAGGCACCGGGGAGCTGTTTTTT
TRBD1	once	TRBV29-1	TRBJ1-1	CSGGQGAGEAFF	TGCAGCGGGGGACAGGGGGCGGGTGAAGCTTTCTTT
-	-	TRBV10-3	TRBJ2-5	CAIAGGREETQYF	TGTGCCATCGCCGGGGGTAGAGAAGAGACCCAGTACTTC
-	-	TRBV19	TRBJ1-5	CASTKVGQNDQPQHF	TGTGCCAGTACTAAAGTCGGACAGAACGATCAGCCCCAGCATTTT
-	-	TRBV10-3	TRBJ1-3	CAISEGQSGNTIYF	TGTGCCATCAGTGAAGGACAGTCTGGAAACACCATATATTTT
TRBD1	-	TRBV5-6	TRBJ2-5	CASRRDRGIETQYF	TGTGCCAGCAGGCGGGACAGGGGGATAGAGACCCAGTACTTC
-	-	TRBV19	TRBJ1-5	CASSPREARGNQPQHF	TGTGCCAGTAGTCCCAGAGAGGCGAGGGGCAATCAGCCCCAGCATTTT
TRBD1	-	TRBV18	TRBJ2-4	CASSATGTGGRDIQYF	TGTGCCAGCTCAGCCACCGGGACAGGGGGTAGGGACATTCAGTACTTC
-	-	TRBV6-1	TRBJ2-6	CASRERIVSGGANVLTF	TGTGCCAGCAGAGAAAGAATAGTGTCGGGTGGGGCCAACGTCCTGACTTTC
TRBD1	-	TRBV9	TRBJ1-3	CASSVEGGQGAEFLGNTIYF	TGTGCCAGCAGCGTAGAGGGAGGACAGGGGGCTGAGTTCTTGGGAAACACCATATATTTT
-	few	TRBV2	TRBJ2-5	CASSGGLQETQYF	TGTGCCAGCAGTGGGGGCCTACAAGAGACCCAGTACTTC
-	-	TRBV19	TRBJ1-2	CASSILKPGVRYGYTF	TGTGCCAGTAGTATCCTAAAACCGGGGGTCCGCTATGGCTACACCTTC
TRBD1	-	TRBV19	TRBJ1-2	CASSPYFGTDYGYTF	TGTGCCAGTAGCCCATATTTCGGGACAGACTATGGCTACACCTTC
-	-	TRBV11-2	TRBJ2-7	CASSFGSLRGRYF	TGTGCCAGCAGCTTTGGGTCTCTTCGTGGGCGTTACTTC
TRBD1	-	TRBV4-3	TRBJ1-2	CASSQETGTYGYTF	TGCGCCAGCAGCCAGGAGACAGGGACCTATGGCTACACCTTC
-	-	TRBV18	TRBJ2-3	CASSPQKDTQYF	TGTGCCAGCTCACCCCAGAAAGATACGCAGTATTTT
-	few	TRBV28	TRBJ2-7	CASSVGNRDEQYF	TGTGCCAGCAGTGTGGGAAATCGGGATGAGCAGTACTTC
TRBD1	-	TRBV6-1	TRBJ1-5	CASSHRGLIDQPQHF	TGTGCCAGCAGCCACAGGGGGTTAATCGATCAGCCCCAGCATTTT